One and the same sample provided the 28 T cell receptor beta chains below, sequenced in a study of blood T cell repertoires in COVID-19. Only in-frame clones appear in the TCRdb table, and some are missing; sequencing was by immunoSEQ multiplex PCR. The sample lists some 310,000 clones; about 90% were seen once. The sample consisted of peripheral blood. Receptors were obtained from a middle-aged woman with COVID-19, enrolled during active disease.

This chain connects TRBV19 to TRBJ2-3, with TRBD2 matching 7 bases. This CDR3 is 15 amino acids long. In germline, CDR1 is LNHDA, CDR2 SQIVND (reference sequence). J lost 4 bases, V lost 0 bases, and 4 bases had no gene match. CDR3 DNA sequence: TGTGCCAGTAGTATAGACGGCGGGAGTCCAGATACGCAGTATTTT. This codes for CASSIDGGSPDTQYF. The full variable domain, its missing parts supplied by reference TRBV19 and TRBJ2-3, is DGGITQSPKYLFRKEGQNVTLSCEQNLNHDAMYWYRQDPGQGLRLIYYSQIVNDFQKGDIAEGYSVSREKKESFPLTVTSAQKNPTAFYLCASSIDGGSPDTQYFGPGTRLTVL.

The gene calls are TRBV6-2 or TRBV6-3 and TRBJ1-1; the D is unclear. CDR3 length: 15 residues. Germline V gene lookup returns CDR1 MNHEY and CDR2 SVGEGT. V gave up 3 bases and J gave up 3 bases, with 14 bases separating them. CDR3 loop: CASSYWAGRDTEAFF. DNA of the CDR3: TGTGCCAGCAGTTATTGGGCGGGCCGGGACACTGAAGCTTTCTTT.

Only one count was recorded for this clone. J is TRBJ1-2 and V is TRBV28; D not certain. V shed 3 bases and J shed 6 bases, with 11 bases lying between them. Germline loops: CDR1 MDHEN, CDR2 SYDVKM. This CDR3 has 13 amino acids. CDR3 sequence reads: CASSFRVSDGYTF. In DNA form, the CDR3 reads TGTGCCAGCAGTTTCCGGGTATCGGATGGCTACACCTTC.

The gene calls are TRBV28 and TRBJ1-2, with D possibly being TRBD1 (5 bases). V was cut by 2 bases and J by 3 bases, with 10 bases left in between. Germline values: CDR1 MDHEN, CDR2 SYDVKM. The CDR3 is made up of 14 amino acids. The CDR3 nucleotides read TGTGCCAGCAGTTTACAGGGTTCGGACTATGGCTACACCTTC. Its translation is CASSLQGSDYGYTF.

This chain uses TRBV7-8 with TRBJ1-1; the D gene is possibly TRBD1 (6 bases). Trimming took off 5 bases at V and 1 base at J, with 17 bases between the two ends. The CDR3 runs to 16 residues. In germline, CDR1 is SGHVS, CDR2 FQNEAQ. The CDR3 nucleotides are TGTGCCAGCAGCGATAGATCAAGGACAGCGAACACTGAAGCTTTCTTT. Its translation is CASSDRSRTANTEAFF.

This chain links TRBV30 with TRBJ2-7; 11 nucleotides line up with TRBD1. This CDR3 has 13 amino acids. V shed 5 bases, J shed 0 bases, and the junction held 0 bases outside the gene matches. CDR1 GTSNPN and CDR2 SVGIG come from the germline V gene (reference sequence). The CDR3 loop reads CAWGQGASYEQYF. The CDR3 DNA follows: TGTGCCTGGGGACAGGGGGCCTCCTACGAGCAGTACTTC.

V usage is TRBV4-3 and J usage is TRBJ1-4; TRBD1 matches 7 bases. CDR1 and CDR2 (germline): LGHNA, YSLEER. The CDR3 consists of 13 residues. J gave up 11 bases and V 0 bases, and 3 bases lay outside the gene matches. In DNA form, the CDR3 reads TGCGCCAGCAGCCAAGATCAGGGGGACAAACTGTTTTTT. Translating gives CASSQDQGDKLFF.

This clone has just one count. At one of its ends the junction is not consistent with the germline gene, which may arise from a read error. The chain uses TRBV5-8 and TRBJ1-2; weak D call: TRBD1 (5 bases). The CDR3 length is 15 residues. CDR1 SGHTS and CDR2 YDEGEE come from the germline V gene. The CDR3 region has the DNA TGTGCCAGCAGCTTGGCGGCAGGGTTAAGCTATGGCTGCACCTTC. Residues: CASSLAAGLSYGCTF.

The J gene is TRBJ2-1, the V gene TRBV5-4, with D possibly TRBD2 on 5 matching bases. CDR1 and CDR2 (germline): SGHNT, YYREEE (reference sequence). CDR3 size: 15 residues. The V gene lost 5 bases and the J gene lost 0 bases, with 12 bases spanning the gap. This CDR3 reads CASREDLSSYNEQFF. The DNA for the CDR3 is TGTGCCAGCAGGGAGGACTTGAGCTCCTACAATGAGCAGTTCTTC.

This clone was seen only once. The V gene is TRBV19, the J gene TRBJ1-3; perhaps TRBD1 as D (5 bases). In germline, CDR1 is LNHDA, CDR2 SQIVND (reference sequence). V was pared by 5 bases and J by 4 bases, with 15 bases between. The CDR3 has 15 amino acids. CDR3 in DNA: TGTGCCAGTAGTGCGAACTCAGGGTCCGGAAACACCATATATTTT. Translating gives CASSANSGSGNTIYF.

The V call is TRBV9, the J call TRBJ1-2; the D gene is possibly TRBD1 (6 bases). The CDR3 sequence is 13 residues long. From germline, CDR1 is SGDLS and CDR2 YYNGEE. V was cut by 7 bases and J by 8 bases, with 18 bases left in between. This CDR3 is CASGWEGGLGYTF. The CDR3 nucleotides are TGTGCCAGCGGGTGGGAGGGGGGTCTCGGCTACACCTTC.

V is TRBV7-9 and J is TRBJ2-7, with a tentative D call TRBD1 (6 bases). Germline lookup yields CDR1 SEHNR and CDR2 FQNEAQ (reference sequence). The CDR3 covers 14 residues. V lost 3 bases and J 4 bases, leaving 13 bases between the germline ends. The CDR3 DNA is TGTGCCAGCAGCTTTGGGACACTCAATTACGAGCAGTACTTC. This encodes CASSFGTLNYEQYF. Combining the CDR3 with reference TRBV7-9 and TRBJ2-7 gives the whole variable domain DTGVSQNPRHKITKRGQNVTFRCDPISEHNRLYWYRQTLGQGPEFLTYFQNEAQLEKSRLLSDRFSAERPKGSFSTLEIQRTEQGDSAMYLCASSFGTLNYEQYFGPGTRLTVT.

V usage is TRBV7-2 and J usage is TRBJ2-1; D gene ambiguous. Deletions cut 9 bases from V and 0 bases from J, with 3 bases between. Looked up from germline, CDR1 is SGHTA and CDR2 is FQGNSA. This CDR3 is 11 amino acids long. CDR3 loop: CASHSYNEQFF. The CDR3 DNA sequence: TGTGCCAGTCACTCCTACAATGAGCAGTTCTTC.

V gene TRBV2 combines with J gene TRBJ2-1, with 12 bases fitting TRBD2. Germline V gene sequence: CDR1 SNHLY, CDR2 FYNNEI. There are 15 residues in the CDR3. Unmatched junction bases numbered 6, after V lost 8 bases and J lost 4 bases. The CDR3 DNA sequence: TGTGCCAGCGGAAGACTAGCGGGGGAATACAATGAGCAGTTCTTC. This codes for CASGRLAGEYNEQFF.

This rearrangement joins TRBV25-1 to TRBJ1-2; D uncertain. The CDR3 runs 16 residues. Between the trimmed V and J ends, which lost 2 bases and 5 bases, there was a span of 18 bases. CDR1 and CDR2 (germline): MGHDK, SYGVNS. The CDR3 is CASSEGPRTSSYGYTF. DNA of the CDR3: TGTGCCAGCAGTGAAGGGCCACGAACTTCATCTTATGGCTACACCTTC.

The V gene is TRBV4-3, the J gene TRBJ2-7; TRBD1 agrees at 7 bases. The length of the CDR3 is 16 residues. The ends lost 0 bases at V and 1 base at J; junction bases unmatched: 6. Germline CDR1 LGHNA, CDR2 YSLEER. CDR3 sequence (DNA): TGCGCCAGCAGCCAAGATTTCGGACAGGAATCCTACGAGCAGTACTTC. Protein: CASSQDFGQESYEQYF.

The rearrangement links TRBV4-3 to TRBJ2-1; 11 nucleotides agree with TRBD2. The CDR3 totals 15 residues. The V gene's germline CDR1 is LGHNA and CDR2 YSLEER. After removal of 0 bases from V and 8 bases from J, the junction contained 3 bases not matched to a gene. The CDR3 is CASSQDLAGGDEQFF. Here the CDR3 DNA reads TGCGCCAGCAGCCAAGATCTAGCGGGAGGAGATGAGCAGTTCTTC.

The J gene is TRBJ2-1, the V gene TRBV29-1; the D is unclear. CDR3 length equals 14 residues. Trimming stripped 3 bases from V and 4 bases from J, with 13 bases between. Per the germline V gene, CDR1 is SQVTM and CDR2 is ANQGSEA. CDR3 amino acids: CSVEISGLYNEQFF. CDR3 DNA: TGCAGCGTTGAGATCTCAGGCCTATACAATGAGCAGTTCTTC.

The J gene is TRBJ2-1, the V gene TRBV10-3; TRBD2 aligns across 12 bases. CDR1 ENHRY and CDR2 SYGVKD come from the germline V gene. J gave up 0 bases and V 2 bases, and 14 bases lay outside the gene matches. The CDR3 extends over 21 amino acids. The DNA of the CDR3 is TGTGCCATCAGTGAGCCCGCAGGACTAGCGGGAAAACGACGCTCCTACAATGAGCAGTTCTTC. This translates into CAISEPAGLAGKRRSYNEQFF.

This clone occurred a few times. The CDR3 DNA reads TGTGCCAGCAGCCTCTTTCCGGGTTACCCCGTGAGGGGGCCGGAGCAGTTCTTC. This translates into CASSLFPGYPVRGPEQFF. The chain is built from TRBV21-1 and TRBJ2-1; no DNA check was done on the table's D call, TRBD1. TRBV21-1 is assigned pseudogene status. The CDR3 contains 18 residues.

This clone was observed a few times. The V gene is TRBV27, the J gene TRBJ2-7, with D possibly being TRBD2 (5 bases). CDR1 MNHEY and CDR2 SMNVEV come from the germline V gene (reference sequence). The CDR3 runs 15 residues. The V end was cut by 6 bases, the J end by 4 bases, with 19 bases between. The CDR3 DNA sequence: TGTGCCAGCAGCGCCCTTACTAGTTTTGGATACGAGCAGTACTTC. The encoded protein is CASSALTSFGYEQYF.

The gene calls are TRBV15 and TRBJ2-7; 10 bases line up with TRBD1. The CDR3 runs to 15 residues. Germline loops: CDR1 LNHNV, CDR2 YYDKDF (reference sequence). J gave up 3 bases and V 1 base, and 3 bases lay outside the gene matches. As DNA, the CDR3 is TGTGCCACCAGCAGAGCCCGGGACAGGGGCTACGAGCAGTACTTC. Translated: CATSRARDRGYEQYF.

As DNA, the CDR3 is TGCAGTGCTAGTCCCGCCACCAGCTCTGGAAACACCATATATTTT. It is translated as CSASPATSSGNTIYF. V usage is TRBV20-1 and J usage is TRBJ1-3; D not resolved. Trimming took 3 bases from V and 0 from J, leaving 12 bases between them. The germline CDR1 and CDR2 sequences are DFQATT and SNEGSKA (reference sequence). The CDR3 sequence is 15 residues long.

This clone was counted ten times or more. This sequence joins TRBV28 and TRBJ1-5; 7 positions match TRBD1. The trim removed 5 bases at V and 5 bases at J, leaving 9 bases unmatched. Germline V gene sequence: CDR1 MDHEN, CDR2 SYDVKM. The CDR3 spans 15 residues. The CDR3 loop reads CASSRATGSHQPQHF. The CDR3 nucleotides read TGTGCCAGCAGTCGTGCGACAGGGTCCCATCAGCCCCAGCATTTT.

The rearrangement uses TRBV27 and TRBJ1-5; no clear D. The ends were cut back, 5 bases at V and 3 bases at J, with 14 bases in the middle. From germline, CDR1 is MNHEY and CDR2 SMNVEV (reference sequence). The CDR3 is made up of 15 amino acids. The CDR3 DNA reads TGTGCCAGCAGTCCCGGGCGGGGTATCAATCAGCCCCAGCATTTT. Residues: CASSPGRGINQPQHF.

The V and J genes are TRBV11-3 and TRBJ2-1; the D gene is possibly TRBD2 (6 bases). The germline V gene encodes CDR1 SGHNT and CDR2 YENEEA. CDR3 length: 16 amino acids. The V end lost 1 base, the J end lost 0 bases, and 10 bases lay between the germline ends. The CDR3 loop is CASSLGAGSSYNEQFF. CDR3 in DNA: TGTGCCAGCAGCTTAGGTGCGGGGAGCTCCTACAATGAGCAGTTCTTC.

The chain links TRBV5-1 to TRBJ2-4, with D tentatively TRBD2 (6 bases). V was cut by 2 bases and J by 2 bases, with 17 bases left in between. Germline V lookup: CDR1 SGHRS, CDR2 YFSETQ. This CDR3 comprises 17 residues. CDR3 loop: CASSLGEAGPTKNIQYF. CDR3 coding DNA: TGCGCCAGCAGCTTAGGGGAGGCAGGGCCGACCAAAAACATTCAGTACTTC.

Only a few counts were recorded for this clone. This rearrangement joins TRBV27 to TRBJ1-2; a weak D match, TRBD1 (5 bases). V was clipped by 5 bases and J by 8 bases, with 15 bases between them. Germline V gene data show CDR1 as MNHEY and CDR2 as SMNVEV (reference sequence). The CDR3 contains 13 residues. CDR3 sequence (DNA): TGTGCCAGCAGTCCTCAGGGATTGAGGGGCTACACCTTC. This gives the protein CASSPQGLRGYTF.